The rows below give T cell receptor beta chains drawn from one sample of a study of T cells after yellow fever vaccination. TCRdb re-derived calls from the 5' RACE reads in MiXCR, one entry per CDR3 protein. Among roughly 310,000 distinct CDR3 sequences listed, 8.7% were seen once. The material sequenced was PBMCs, taken on the day of the first yellow fever vaccination. The receptors derive from a man younger than 35 who received the YFV17D yellow fever vaccine. Both conserved end residues are part of each CDR3. A D gene is named only where the DNA matches it firmly. Only some rows state a clone size, as once, few, many or a class for expanded clones.

>TRBV6-5|few|TRBJ1-1|TRBD1
TGTGCCAGCGGGACAGGGCATAGAGAAGCTTTCTTT
CASGTGHREAFF
>TRBV20-1|NA|TRBJ1-2|NA
TGCAGTGCTACAAGTGGGAGCTATGGCTACACCTTC
CSATSGSYGYTF
>TRBV6-5|NA|TRBJ1-6|NA
TGTGCCAGCAGTTACTCGGAGGGAAGCTCCTATAATTCACCCCTCCACTTT
CASSYSEGSSYNSPLHF
>TRBV11-2|NA|TRBJ2-5|TRBD1
TGTGCCAGCAACCACCGGGACAGGGTGCAAGAGACCCAGTACTTC
CASNHRDRVQETQYF
>TRBV27|NA|TRBJ2-6|NA
TGTGCCAGCAGTGGCGGGGGCTTCTCTGGGGCCAACGTCCTGACTTTC
CASSGGGFSGANVLTF
>TRBV4-3|NA|TRBJ2-7|NA
TGCGCCAGCAGCCAAGAGTTTGGCACCTACGAGCAGTACTTC
CASSQEFGTYEQYF
>TRBV5-1|NA|TRBJ1-4|NA
TGCGCCAGCAGCCGCCTGACAGCAACTAATGAAAAACTGTTTTTT
CASSRLTATNEKLFF
>TRBV5-1|NA|TRBJ2-1|TRBD2
TGCGCCAGCAGCCCTGAACTAGCGAGGGGAAACTACAATGAGCAGTTCTTC
CASSPELARGNYNEQFF
>TRBV12-3/TRBV12-4|few|TRBJ2-1|TRBD2
TGTGCCTTCAGTTTAAGGACTAGCGGGGTGAGCTCCTACAATGAGCAGTTCTTC
CAFSLRTSGVSSYNEQFF
>TRBV6-1|few|TRBJ2-5|TRBD1
TGTGCCAGCAGGAGGGACAGACAAACAGAGACCCAGTACTTC
CASRRDRQTETQYF
>TRBV14|many|TRBJ2-5|NA
TGTGCCAGCAGCCAGGGCCCTAGGAGAGCGGAGACCCAGTACTTC
CASSQGPRRAETQYF
>TRBV10-3|many|TRBJ2-5|NA
TGTGCCATCAGTGCCCAAGTGGCAAGAGAGGCCCAGTACTTC
CAISAQVAREAQYF
>TRBV25-1|few|TRBJ2-3|NA
TGTGCCAGCAGTGAATTTATGGGGGGCAGCACAGATACGCAGTATTTT
CASSEFMGGSTDTQYF
>TRBV12-3/TRBV12-4|NA|TRBJ2-2|NA
TGTGCCAGCAGCCCGGCCTTAGCCGGGGAGCTGTTTTTT
CASSPALAGELFF
>TRBV6-1|NA|TRBJ2-3|TRBD2
TGTGCCAGCAGCATTAGCGGGGGGGCCGGGGATACGCAGTATTTT
CASSISGGAGDTQYF
>TRBV18|NA|TRBJ1-2|NA
TGTGCCAGCTCACCCTCGGGGGACATAAATGGCTACACCTTC
CASSPSGDINGYTF
>TRBV6-1|NA|TRBJ1-2|NA
TGTGCCAGCAGCCAAGCAGGGGAGGGGAATGGCTACACCTTC
CASSQAGEGNGYTF
>TRBV27|many|TRBJ2-2|NA
TGTGCCAGCAGTTTATCCAGGAACACCGGGGAGCTGTTTTTT
CASSLSRNTGELFF
>TRBV25-1|NA|TRBJ1-3|NA
TGTGCCAGCAGTGTAAGTTACAACTCTGGAAACACCATATATTTT
CASSVSYNSGNTIYF
>TRBV4-1|NA|TRBJ1-3|NA
TGCGCCAGCAGCCAAGATTCGGGGCAGGTTTCAGGAAACACCATATATTTT
CASSQDSGQVSGNTIYF
>TRBV9|NA|TRBJ2-6|NA
TGTGCCAGCAGCGAGGGTCCGCTTGTAGTTCCAGGGGCTGGGGCCAACGTCCTGACTTTC
CASSEGPLVVPGAGANVLTF
>TRBV6-2/TRBV6-3|few|TRBJ2-3|TRBD1
TGTGCCAGCAGTCCCTACAGGGGAACAGATACGCAGTATTTT
CASSPYRGTDTQYF
>TRBV23-1|few|TRBJ1-4|NA
TGCGCCAGCGGAACCCGGGACTCAGAGCCTACGGAAAAACTGTTTTTT
CASGTRDSEPTEKLFF
>TRBV15|NA|TRBJ2-1|NA
TGTGCCACCAGCCGCTCCCTACTAGTGGCCCTGTACAATGAGCAGTTCTTC
CATSRSLLVALYNEQFF
>TRBV5-1|many|TRBJ2-7|NA
TGCGCCAGCCGAAGGTATGAGGGCGGCGAGCAGTACTTC
CASRRYEGGEQYF
>TRBV5-1|NA|TRBJ1-1|NA
TGCGCCAGCAGCGTAACGACGCAGAACACTGAAGCTTTCTTT
CASSVTTQNTEAFF
>TRBV5-1|few|TRBJ1-2|TRBD1
TGCGCCAGCAGCAGCTCCGGGACAGGGGTCTATGGCTACACCTTC
CASSSSGTGVYGYTF
>TRBV29-1|NA|TRBJ2-3|NA
TGCAGCGTGGGAATCTTGGGGGCTTCAGATACGCAGTATTTT
CSVGILGASDTQYF
>TRBV10-3|NA|TRBJ2-3|NA
TGTGCCATCAGCCCACAAGAACGAAGCCCAGATACGCAGTATTTT
CAISPQERSPDTQYF
>TRBV9|few|TRBJ1-5|NA
TGTGCCAGCAGCGTCGGGCTTGATAATCAGCCCCAGCATTTT
CASSVGLDNQPQHF
>TRBV12-3/TRBV12-4|NA|TRBJ2-3|NA
TGTACCAGCAGTTTAGGGGGGGGGCATTCAGATACGCAGTATTTT
CTSSLGGGHSDTQYF
>TRBV5-1|few|TRBJ1-2|TRBD1
TGCGCCAGCAGCAGTGGACAGGCGGCTAACTATGGCTACACCTTC
CASSSGQAANYGYTF
>TRBV5-4|NA|TRBJ2-5|NA
TGTGCCAGCAGCTTGGCCGTCGGTACCCAAGAGACCCAGTACTTC
CASSLAVGTQETQYF
>TRBV20-1|few|TRBJ2-2|TRBD2
TGCAGTGCTAGGATGGCTAGCGGGGGGGACACCGGGGAGCTGTTTTTT
CSARMASGGDTGELFF
>TRBV7-9|few|TRBJ1-2|TRBD1
TGTGCCAGCAGCTCCGGACAGGGGGCGGGAGGCTACACCTTC
CASSSGQGAGGYTF
>TRBV6-6|few|TRBJ2-3|NA
TGTGCCAGCAGGGACTCCAACGCAGATACGCAGTATTTT
CASRDSNADTQYF
>TRBV11-2|many|TRBJ2-1|TRBD1
TGTGCCAGCAGCCCGCAACAGGGGGTGAGGAATGAGCAGTTCTTC
CASSPQQGVRNEQFF
>TRBV20-1|few|TRBJ2-3|TRBD2
TGCAGTGCTAGAGATCTCGTGCGGGGGTTCACAGATACGCAGTATTTT
CSARDLVRGFTDTQYF
>TRBV27|few|TRBJ1-1|NA
TGTGCCAGCAGTTTCCCAGGGAGTGGCACTGAAGCTTTCTTT
CASSFPGSGTEAFF
>TRBV6-1|few|TRBJ2-2|TRBD1
TGTGCCAGCAGTGCGATAACAGGGGGCGTCAATTACGGGGAGCTGTTTTTT
CASSAITGGVNYGELFF
>TRBV25-1|NA|TRBJ1-1|TRBD1
TGTGCCAGCAGTCGGCAGGGGGGGGACTCAGAAGCTTTCTTT
CASSRQGGDSEAFF
>TRBV7-2|NA|TRBJ2-5|NA
TGTGCCAGCAGTCGCTTTGGGAGGGAGACCCAGTACTTC
CASSRFGRETQYF
>TRBV5-1|many|TRBJ2-1|TRBD2
TGCGCCAGCAGCTTGGCCCCAGCGGGGGGGTGGAATGAGCAGTTCTTC
CASSLAPAGGWNEQFF
>TRBV7-2|few|TRBJ2-1|NA
TGTGCCAGCAGCCCCAGGGCAAGCAATGAGCAGTTCTTC
CASSPRASNEQFF